This T cell receptor beta chain was documented in a study of control samples from healthy donors and cancer patients. The CDR3 spans 16 residues. V lost 4 bases and J lost 4, with 19 bases in between. Germline CDR1 reads SGHDT; CDR2 reads YYEEEE. Sequenced by immunoSEQ multiplex PCR; TCRdb stores in-frame clones only, minus some. The sample holds about 160,000 clones, more than 85% seen once. Sequenced: blood. The sequence derives from a man aged 18 to 35 in good health. This chain connects TRBV5-6 to TRBJ2-3; D assignment may be TRBD1 or TRBD2 (5 bases each). CDR3 in DNA: TGTGCCAGCAGCCCGGACGGGACGACATCGGCAGATACGCAGTATTTT. It specifies CASSPDGTTSADTQYF.